A selection of T cell receptor beta chains follows, all from one sample in a study of identical twins. In TCRdb, the 5' RACE reads were re-called with MiXCR into one record per CDR3 protein. The repertoire holds some 790,000 distinct CDR3 sequences, with about 20% as singletons. Another study also made use of these data, one on T cells expressing NK-cell markers.

Sequencing used PBMCs. The receptor set was obtained from a woman in her late teens or twenties in good health. The CDR3 runs from the conserved cysteine through the conserved F or W. Fields, in order: D gene, clone size, J gene, V gene, CDR3 protein, CDR3 DNA. The D gene is left open where the match is weak. Only part of the rows carry a size: once, few, many, or a class if the clone is expanded.

TRBD2 once TRBJ2-1 TRBV30 CAWKGLAGNEQFF TGTGCCTGGAAAGGACTAGCGGGGAATGAGCAGTTCTTC
TRBD2 - TRBJ2-7 TRBV20-1 CSATIKRGASYEQYF TGCAGTGCTACAATTAAGCGGGGGGCGTCCTACGAGCAGTACTTC
- - TRBJ2-1 TRBV4-1 CASSQGLEDSEQFF TGCGCCAGCAGCCAAGGGTTGGAAGATAGTGAGCAGTTCTTC
TRBD2 few TRBJ2-5 TRBV6-1 CASSLFIAGRETQYF TGTGCCAGCAGTCTTTTCATAGCGGGACGGGAGACCCAGTACTTC
- few TRBJ2-7 TRBV6-1 CASERGDSRYEQYF TGTGCCAGCGAACGAGGAGACAGCCGCTACGAGCAGTACTTC
TRBD2 - TRBJ2-1 TRBV5-1 CASRPWVAGGNEQFF TGCGCCAGCCGACCCTGGGTAGCGGGAGGCAATGAGCAGTTCTTC
TRBD1 - TRBJ2-5 TRBV2 CASMTGEETQYF TGTGCCAGCATGACAGGGGAAGAGACCCAGTACTTC
- - TRBJ1-6 TRBV18 CASSDGGSPLHF TGTGCCAGCTCAGACGGAGGTTCACCCCTCCACTTT
- - TRBJ2-5 TRBV29-1 CSVKRTGQKETQYF TGCAGCGTTAAGAGGACTGGGCAGAAAGAGACCCAGTACTTC
- - TRBJ2-3 TRBV20-1 CSAQNRVEDTQYF TGCAGTGCTCAAAACAGGGTTGAAGATACGCAGTATTTT
TRBD2 - TRBJ2-3 TRBV12-3/TRBV12-4 CASSGLAGVTDTQYF TGTGCCAGCAGTGGGCTAGCGGGCGTCACAGATACGCAGTATTTT
TRBD2 - TRBJ2-3 TRBV20-1 CSARRTSGSWDTQYF TGCAGTGCTAGGAGGACTAGCGGGAGCTGGGATACGCAGTATTTT
TRBD2 few TRBJ2-2 TRBV7-9 CATRGGLNTGELFF TGTGCAACCCGGGGGGGGCTGAACACCGGGGAGCTGTTTTTT